This TCR beta chain originates from a study of cytomegalovirus exposure and HLA in healthy donors. In the PCR, 60 Vbeta and 13 Jbeta primers were used. Only in-frame clones appear in the TCRdb table, and some are missing; sequencing was by immunoSEQ multiplex PCR. The sample holds about 160,000 clones; around 79% are singletons and the top ten take over 0.95%. The CDR3 is 13 amino acids. With 6 bases removed from V and 3 bases from J, the gap between germline ends came to 6 bases. The germline V gene encodes CDR1 MNHNS and CDR2 SASEGT. The specimen was PBMCs. This clonotype originated in a woman aged 45-59 years in good health and CMV-seropositive. The chain couples TRBV6-1 to TRBJ2-6; D is uncertain. The CDR3 region is CASSPYGANVLTF. DNA for the CDR3: TGTGCCAGCAGCCCTTATGGGGCCAACGTCCTGACTTTC.